The 11 T cell receptor beta chains below all came from one sample that was sequenced in a study of cytomegalovirus exposure and HLA in healthy donors. The PCR used 60 Vbeta and 13 Jbeta primers. Profiling relied on immunoSEQ multiplex PCR, and the TCRdb table lists in-frame clones only, not all of them. Of some 64,000 clones in the sample, 70% to 90% are singletons; the top ten hold approximately 1.4%. The sequenced sample was PBMCs. Source of these receptors: a man aged 25 to 45 in good health and CMV-seropositive.

DNA of the CDR3: TGTGCCAGCAGAGCCTTGTTACAGGCCGCTGAAGCTTTCTTT. It specifies CASRALLQAAEAFF. V is TRBV6-5 and J is TRBJ1-1; D is perhaps TRBD1 (5 bases). Germline CDR1 MNHEY, CDR2 SVGAGI. The V gene lost 6 bases and the J gene lost 6 bases, with 17 bases spanning the gap. The CDR3 loop spans 14 amino acids.

The gene calls are TRBV7-2 and TRBJ2-1; 9 positions agree with TRBD2. The trim removed 2 bases at V and 3 bases at J, leaving 5 bases unmatched. The germline V gene has CDR1 SGHTA and CDR2 FQGNSA. The CDR3 totals 16 residues. The CDR3, as DNA: TGTGCCAGCAGCTTACAGGGTAGCGGGAGCTACAATGAGCAGTTCTTC. Its translation: CASSLQGSGSYNEQFF.

The genes are TRBV5-1 and TRBJ2-5; 9 bases line up with TRBD1. Germline CDR1 and CDR2: SGHRS and YFSETQ. V shed 4 bases and J 5 bases; nucleotides not matched to a gene: 9. The CDR3 is made up of 15 amino acids. For the CDR3, the DNA is TGCGCCAGCAGCCCCGGGACAGGGTATCGGGAGACCCAGTACTTC. Translation: CASSPGTGYRETQYF.

This clone is medium-sized. The V gene is TRBV4-1, the J gene TRBJ2-7; the match to TRBD2 covers 13 bases. After removal of 1 base from V and 0 bases from J, the junction contained 3 bases not matched to a gene. CDR1 is MGHRA, CDR2 YSYEKL, per germline. CDR3 length: 17 residues. The CDR3 spells CASSQGLAGGYSYEQYF. The CDR3 nucleotides are TGCGCCAGCAGCCAAGGACTAGCGGGGGGTTACTCCTACGAGCAGTACTTC.

CDR3 DNA sequence: TGCAGCGTTGGGGGACTAGCGGGTTTAGGATCCTACAATGAGCAGTTCTTC. Amino acids: CSVGGLAGLGSYNEQFF. The chain joins TRBV29-1 to TRBJ2-1, with 12 nucleotides matching TRBD2. CDR3 size: 17 residues. Germline trimming cut 4 bases from V and 1 base from J; bases unmatched to any gene: 8. Germline V gene data show CDR1 as SQVTM and CDR2 as ANQGSEA.

The chain carries TRBV7-2 and TRBJ2-5; TRBD1 aligns across 8 bases. This CDR3 is 14 amino acids long. CDR1 and CDR2 from the germline V gene are SGHTA and FQGNSA. Trimming cost V 7 bases and J 5 bases; bases outside gene matches: 9. The CDR3: CASTSGNRGETQYF. Written as DNA, the CDR3 is TGTGCCAGCACCTCCGGGAACAGGGGGGAGACCCAGTACTTC.

V usage is TRBV5-1 and J usage is TRBJ2-3, with 9 bases aligning to TRBD2. After removal of 1 base from V and 4 bases from J, the junction contained 4 bases not matched to a gene. Per germline, CDR1 SGHRS and CDR2 YFSETQ. CDR3 length: 15 amino acids. The CDR3 sequence: CASSLLGTSSDTQYF. For the CDR3, the DNA is TGCGCCAGCAGCTTGCTTGGGACTAGCTCAGATACGCAGTATTTT.

This chain links TRBV7-2 with TRBJ2-1; the D gene is possibly TRBD2 (7 bases). Germline V gene lookup returns CDR1 SGHTA and CDR2 FQGNSA. Trimming pared 5 bases from V and 7 bases from J, leaving 18 bases between. The CDR3 contains 15 residues. CDR3 sequence reads: CASSETGTTGNEQFF. The CDR3 nucleotides read TGTGCCAGCAGCGAAACCGGGACTACAGGGAATGAGCAGTTCTTC.

The genes are TRBV28 and TRBJ2-1, with TRBD2 matching over 14 bases. Germline V gene sequence: CDR1 MDHEN, CDR2 SYDVKM. CDR3 length equals 14 residues. Trimming took 10 bases from V and 5 from J; bases not matched to a gene: 4. CDR3 loop: CAISGLAGDNEQFF. DNA of the CDR3: TGTGCCATCTCGGGACTAGCGGGGGACAATGAGCAGTTCTTC.

As regards this clone: This sample includes further DNA sequences coding for the same CDR3. The chain is built from TRBV18 and TRBJ2-7; 11 bases fit TRBD1. The V and J ends lost 4 bases and 2 bases, in that order; junction bases with no gene match: 7. Germline V gene lookup returns CDR1 KGHSH and CDR2 LQKENI. The CDR3 is made up of 16 amino acids. CDR3 region: CASSLRPGQGAYEQYF. CDR3 DNA: TGTGCCAGCTCACTAAGGCCGGGACAGGGGGCCTACGAGCAGTACTTC.

The genes are TRBV18 and TRBJ2-3, with D possibly being TRBD2 (5 bases). There are 16 residues in the CDR3. Trimming took 2 bases from V and 0 from J, leaving 12 bases between them. The V gene's germline CDR1 is KGHSH and CDR2 LQKENI. CDR3 in DNA: TGTGCCAGCTCACCAGTCCCAGCGGCGAGCACAGATACGCAGTATTTT. It is translated as CASSPVPAASTDTQYF.